A selection of T cell receptor beta chains follows, all from one sample in a study of T cells in localized non-small cell lung cancer. Produced via immunoSEQ multiplex PCR; TCRdb's table is partial and in-frame only. The sample holds about 40,000 clones, more than 85% seen once. Sequenced here: PBMCs, sampled before any cancer treatment. The source of these receptors is a woman aged 35-75 years with stage II lung adenocarcinoma. The CDR3 runs from the conserved cysteine through the conserved F or W. D genes are given only for firm matches. Where a row states a size, it is once, few, many or the class of an expanded clone; other rows omit it.

J gene: TRBJ2-5
clone size: NA
V gene: TRBV28
D gene: NA
CDR3 DNA: TGTGCCAGCAGTTTCTTTGGGACGCAAGAGACCCAGTACTTC
CDR3 protein: CASSFFGTQETQYF

J gene: TRBJ1-1
clone size: NA
V gene: TRBV5-6
D gene: NA
CDR3 DNA: TGTGCCAGCAGCTTGGAGGCCTTTGGACCCTTGGGCACTGAAGCTTTCTTT
CDR3 protein: CASSLEAFGPLGTEAFF

J gene: TRBJ2-3
clone size: few
V gene: TRBV5-1
D gene: NA
CDR3 DNA: TGCGCCAGCAGCTTGAGCAGTAAGACAGATACGCAGTATTTT
CDR3 protein: CASSLSSKTDTQYF

J gene: TRBJ1-4
clone size: NA
V gene: TRBV5-1
D gene: NA
CDR3 DNA: TGCGCCAGCAGCTTGATCGGGGCGCGGGTTGAAAAACTGTTTTTT
CDR3 protein: CASSLIGARVEKLFF

J gene: TRBJ2-1
clone size: NA
V gene: TRBV28
D gene: TRBD2
CDR3 DNA: TGTGCCAGCAGTTTACCGCGCGGGAGGGCCTACAATGAGCAGTTCTTC
CDR3 protein: CASSLPRGRAYNEQFF

J gene: TRBJ2-3
clone size: once
V gene: TRBV10-1
D gene: NA
CDR3 DNA: TGCGCCAGCAGTGAGCTTAACTCCGGGTATGCAGATACGCAGTATTTT
CDR3 protein: CASSELNSGYADTQYF

J gene: TRBJ2-2
clone size: NA
V gene: TRBV7-9
D gene: TRBD1
CDR3 DNA: TGTGCCAGCAGCTTAGAGATCACAACAGGGGCGTGGACCGGGGAGCTGTTTTTT
CDR3 protein: CASSLEITTGAWTGELFF

J gene: TRBJ1-5
clone size: NA
V gene: TRBV6-5
D gene: NA
CDR3 DNA: TGTGCCAGCAGTTACAGTGACAGGAGCAATCAGCCCCAGCATTTT
CDR3 protein: CASSYSDRSNQPQHF

J gene: TRBJ2-1
clone size: NA
V gene: TRBV5-6
D gene: NA
CDR3 DNA: TGTGCCAGCAGCCTGGGAGTCTCCTACAATGAGCAGTTCTTC
CDR3 protein: CASSLGVSYNEQFF

J gene: TRBJ1-4
clone size: NA
V gene: TRBV5-1
D gene: NA
CDR3 DNA: TGCGCCAGCAGCTTGGTGGGTCGGGCTAATGAAAAACTGTTTTTT
CDR3 protein: CASSLVGRANEKLFF

J gene: TRBJ2-1
clone size: NA
V gene: TRBV9
D gene: NA
CDR3 DNA: TGTGCCAGCAGCGTAGCGGGAGTAAGCTCCTACAATGAGCAGTTCTTC
CDR3 protein: CASSVAGVSSYNEQFF

J gene: TRBJ2-7
clone size: few
V gene: TRBV12-5
D gene: NA
CDR3 DNA: TGTGCTAGTGGCCACGGGCCAGGGGGGCAACGGGGGTACTACGAGCAGTACTTC
CDR3 protein: CASGHGPGGQRGYYEQYF

J gene: TRBJ2-5
clone size: NA
V gene: TRBV27
D gene: TRBD2
CDR3 DNA: TGTGCCAGCAGTTTAAGGGGAGGGACTAGCGGATTCCAAGAGACCCAGTACTTC
CDR3 protein: CASSLRGGTSGFQETQYF

J gene: TRBJ1-1
clone size: NA
V gene: TRBV18
D gene: NA
CDR3 DNA: TGTGCCAGCTCACTGAGGCAGGGAGAGAACACTGAAGCTTTCTTT
CDR3 protein: CASSLRQGENTEAFF

J gene: TRBJ2-5
clone size: NA
V gene: TRBV18
D gene: NA
CDR3 DNA: TGTGCCAGCTCACCACCGGGGGAGTTAACCCAGTACTTC
CDR3 protein: CASSPPGELTQYF

J gene: TRBJ1-1
clone size: NA
V gene: TRBV9
D gene: NA
CDR3 DNA: TGTGCCAGCAGCGTGGGGGCTTGGAACACTGAAGCTTTCTTT
CDR3 protein: CASSVGAWNTEAFF

J gene: TRBJ1-1
clone size: NA
V gene: TRBV18
D gene: TRBD1
CDR3 DNA: TGTGCCAGCTCACCCTTGCACCGTGGACAGGGGCGTTCTGAAGCTTTCTTT
CDR3 protein: CASSPLHRGQGRSEAFF

J gene: TRBJ2-2
clone size: NA
V gene: TRBV27
D gene: TRBD1
CDR3 DNA: TGTGCCAGCAGATTCGGACAGGGCGTGGACGGGGAGCTGTTTTTT
CDR3 protein: CASRFGQGVDGELFF

J gene: TRBJ2-7
clone size: once
V gene: TRBV2
D gene: TRBD2
CDR3 DNA: TGTGCGGGGGGAGGGGAGAGATACGAGCAGTACTTC
CDR3 protein: CAGGGERYEQYF

J gene: TRBJ1-1
clone size: NA
V gene: TRBV9
D gene: NA
CDR3 DNA: TGTGCCAGCAGCCCCCCGGGACGAGCTTTCTTT
CDR3 protein: CASSPPGRAFF

J gene: TRBJ2-1
clone size: NA
V gene: TRBV5-1
D gene: NA
CDR3 DNA: TGCGCCAGCAGCTTGGCGGCGACAAGTGAGCAGTTCTTC
CDR3 protein: CASSLAATSEQFF

J gene: TRBJ2-2
clone size: NA
V gene: TRBV5-1
D gene: TRBD1
CDR3 DNA: TGCGCCAGCAGCTTGACAGGGGGCGTCGCCGGGGAGCTGTTTTTT
CDR3 protein: CASSLTGGVAGELFF

J gene: TRBJ1-4
clone size: NA
V gene: TRBV5-6
D gene: TRBD1
CDR3 DNA: TGTGCCAGCAGCCTGAGGCAGGGGGACGAAAAACTGTTTTTT
CDR3 protein: CASSLRQGDEKLFF

J gene: TRBJ1-4
clone size: NA
V gene: TRBV29-1
D gene: NA
CDR3 DNA: TGCAGCGTTGGGGGGGGGAATGAAAAACTGTTTTTT
CDR3 protein: CSVGGGNEKLFF

J gene: TRBJ2-1
clone size: NA
V gene: TRBV11-2
D gene: NA
CDR3 DNA: TGTGCCAGCAGCTTAGGAGGGGGCTCCTACAATGAGCAGTTCTTC
CDR3 protein: CASSLGGGSYNEQFF

J gene: TRBJ2-7
clone size: NA
V gene: TRBV18
D gene: NA
CDR3 DNA: TGTGCCAGCTCCTTCGGGCAGGCCTCTAGGGGCGAGCAGTACTTC
CDR3 protein: CASSFGQASRGEQYF